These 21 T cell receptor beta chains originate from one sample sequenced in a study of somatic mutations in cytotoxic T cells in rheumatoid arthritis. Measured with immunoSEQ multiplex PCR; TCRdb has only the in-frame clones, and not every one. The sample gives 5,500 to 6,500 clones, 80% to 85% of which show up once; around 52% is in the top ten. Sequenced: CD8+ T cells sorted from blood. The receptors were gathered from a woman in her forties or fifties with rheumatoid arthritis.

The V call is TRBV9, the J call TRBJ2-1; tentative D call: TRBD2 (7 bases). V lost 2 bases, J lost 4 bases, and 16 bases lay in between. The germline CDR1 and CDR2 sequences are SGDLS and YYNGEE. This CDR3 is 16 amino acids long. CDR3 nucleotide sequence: TGTGCCAGCAGCGTGGGTGGGGGGGCCGTGTACAATGAGCAGTTCTTC. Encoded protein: CASSVGGGAVYNEQFF.

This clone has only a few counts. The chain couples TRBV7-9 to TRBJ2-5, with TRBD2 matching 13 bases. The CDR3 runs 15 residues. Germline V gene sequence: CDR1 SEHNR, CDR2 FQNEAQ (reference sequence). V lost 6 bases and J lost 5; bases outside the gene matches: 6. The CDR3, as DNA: TGTGCCAGCAGTCCCGGGACTAGCGGGATTGAGACCCAGTACTTC. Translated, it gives CASSPGTSGIETQYF.

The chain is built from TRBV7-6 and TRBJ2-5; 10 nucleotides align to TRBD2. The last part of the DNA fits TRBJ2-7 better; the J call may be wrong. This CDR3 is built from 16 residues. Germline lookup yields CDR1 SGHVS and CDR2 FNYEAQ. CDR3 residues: CASSPGLAESSYEQYF. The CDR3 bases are TGTGCCAGCAGCCCTGGACTAGCGGAGAGCTCCTACGAGCAGTACTTC.

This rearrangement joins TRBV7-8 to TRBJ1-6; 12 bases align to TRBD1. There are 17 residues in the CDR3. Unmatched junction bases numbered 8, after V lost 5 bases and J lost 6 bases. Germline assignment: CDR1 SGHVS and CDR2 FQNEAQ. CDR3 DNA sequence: TGTGCCAGCAGCCGCCGGGACAGGGGGCCCTCTAATTCACCCCTCCACTTT. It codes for CASSRRDRGPSNSPLHF.

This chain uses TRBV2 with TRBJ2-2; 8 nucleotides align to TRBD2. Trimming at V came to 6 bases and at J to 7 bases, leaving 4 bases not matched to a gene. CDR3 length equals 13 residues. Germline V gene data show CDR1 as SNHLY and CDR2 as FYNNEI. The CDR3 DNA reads TGTGCCAGCAGCCACGGGACTAGCGGGGAGCTGTTTTTT. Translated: CASSHGTSGELFF.

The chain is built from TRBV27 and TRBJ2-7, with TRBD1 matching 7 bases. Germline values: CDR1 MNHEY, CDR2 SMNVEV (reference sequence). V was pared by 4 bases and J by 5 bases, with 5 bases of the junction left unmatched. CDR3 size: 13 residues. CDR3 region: CASSSTGFDEQYF. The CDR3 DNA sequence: TGTGCCAGCAGTTCGACAGGGTTTGACGAGCAGTACTTC.

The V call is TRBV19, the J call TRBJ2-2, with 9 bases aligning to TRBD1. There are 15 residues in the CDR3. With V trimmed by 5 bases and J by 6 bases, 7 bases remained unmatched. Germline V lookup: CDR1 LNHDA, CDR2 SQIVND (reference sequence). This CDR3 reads CASSLGTGIAGELFF. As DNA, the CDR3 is TGTGCCAGTAGTCTGGGGACAGGGATTGCCGGGGAGCTGTTTTTT.

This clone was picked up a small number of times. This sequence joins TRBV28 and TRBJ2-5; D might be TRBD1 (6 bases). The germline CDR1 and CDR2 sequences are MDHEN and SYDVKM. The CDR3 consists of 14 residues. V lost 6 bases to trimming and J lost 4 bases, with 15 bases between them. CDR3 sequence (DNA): TGTGCCAGCAGCCCTGGACAGCCTGCAGAGACCCAGTACTTC. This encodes CASSPGQPAETQYF.

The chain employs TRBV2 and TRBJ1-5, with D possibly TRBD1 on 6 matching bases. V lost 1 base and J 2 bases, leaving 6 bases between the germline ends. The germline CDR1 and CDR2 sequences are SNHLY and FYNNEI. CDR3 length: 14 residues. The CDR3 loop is CASSEGQGNQPQHF. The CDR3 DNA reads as TGTGCCAGCAGTGAAGGACAGGGCAATCAGCCCCAGCATTTT.

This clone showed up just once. CDR3 in amino acids: CASSQQGGTDTQYF. CDR3 nucleotide sequence: TGTGCCAGCAGTCAACAGGGGGGCACAGATACGCAGTATTTT. V usage is TRBV28 and J usage is TRBJ2-3, with 8 bases matching TRBD1. V dropped 5 bases and J dropped 1; count of bases not matched to a gene: 2. This CDR3 has 14 residues. Germline values: CDR1 MDHEN, CDR2 SYDVKM.

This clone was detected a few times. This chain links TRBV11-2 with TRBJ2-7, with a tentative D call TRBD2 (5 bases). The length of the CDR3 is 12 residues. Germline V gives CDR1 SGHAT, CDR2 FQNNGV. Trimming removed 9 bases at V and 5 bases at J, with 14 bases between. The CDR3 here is CASWPGLNEQYF. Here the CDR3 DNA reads TGTGCCAGTTGGCCGGGGTTGAACGAGCAGTACTTC.

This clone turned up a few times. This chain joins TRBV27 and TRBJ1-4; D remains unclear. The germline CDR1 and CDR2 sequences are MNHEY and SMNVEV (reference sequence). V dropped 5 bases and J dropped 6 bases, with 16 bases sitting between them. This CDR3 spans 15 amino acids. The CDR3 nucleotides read TGTGCCAGCAGTGCAAGCGGGGAAGGATATGAAAAACTGTTTTTT. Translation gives CASSASGEGYEKLFF.

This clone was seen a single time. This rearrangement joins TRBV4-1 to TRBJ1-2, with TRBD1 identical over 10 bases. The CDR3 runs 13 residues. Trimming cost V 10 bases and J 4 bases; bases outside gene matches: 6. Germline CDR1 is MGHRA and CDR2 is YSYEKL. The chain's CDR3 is CATGQGDTYGYTF. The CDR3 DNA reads TGCGCCACCGGACAGGGGGATACCTATGGCTACACCTTC.

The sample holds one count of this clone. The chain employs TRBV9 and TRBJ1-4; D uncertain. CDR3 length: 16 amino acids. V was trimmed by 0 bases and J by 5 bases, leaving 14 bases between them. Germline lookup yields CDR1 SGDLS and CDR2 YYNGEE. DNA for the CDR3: TGTGCCAGCAGCGTAGGAGGCTTGGGTTTGAATGAAAAACTGTTTTTT. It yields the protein CASSVGGLGLNEKLFF.

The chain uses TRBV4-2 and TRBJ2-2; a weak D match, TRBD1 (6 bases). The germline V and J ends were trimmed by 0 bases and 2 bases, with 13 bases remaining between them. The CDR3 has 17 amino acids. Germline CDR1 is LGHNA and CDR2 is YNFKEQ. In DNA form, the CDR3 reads TGTGCCAGCAGCCAAGAATTTGGGACACTCAACACCGGGGAGCTGTTTTTT. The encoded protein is CASSQEFGTLNTGELFF.

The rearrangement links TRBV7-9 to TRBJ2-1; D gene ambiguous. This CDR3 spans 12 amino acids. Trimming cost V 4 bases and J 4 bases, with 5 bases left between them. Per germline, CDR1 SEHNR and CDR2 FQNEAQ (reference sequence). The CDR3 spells CASSSQYNEQFF. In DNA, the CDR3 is TGTGCCAGCAGCTCCCAATACAATGAGCAGTTCTTC.

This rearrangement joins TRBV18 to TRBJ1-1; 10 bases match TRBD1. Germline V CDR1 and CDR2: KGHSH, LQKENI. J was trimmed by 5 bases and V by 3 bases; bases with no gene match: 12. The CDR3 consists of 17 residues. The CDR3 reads CASSPGGQGPVGTEAFF. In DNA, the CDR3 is TGTGCCAGCTCACCCGGGGGACAGGGGCCGGTGGGGACTGAAGCTTTCTTT.

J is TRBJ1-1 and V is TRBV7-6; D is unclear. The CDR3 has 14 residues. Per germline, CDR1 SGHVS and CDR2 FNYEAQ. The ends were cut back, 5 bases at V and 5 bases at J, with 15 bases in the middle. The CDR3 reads CASSPGGSGTEAFF. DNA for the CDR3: TGTGCCAGCAGCCCTGGCGGGAGCGGTACTGAAGCTTTCTTT.

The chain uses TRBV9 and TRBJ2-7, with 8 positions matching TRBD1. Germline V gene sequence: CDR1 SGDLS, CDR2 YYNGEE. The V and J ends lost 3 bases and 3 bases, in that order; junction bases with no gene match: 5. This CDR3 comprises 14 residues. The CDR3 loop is CASSEQGGGYEQYF. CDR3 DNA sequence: TGTGCCAGCAGCGAACAGGGGGGCGGCTACGAGCAGTACTTC.

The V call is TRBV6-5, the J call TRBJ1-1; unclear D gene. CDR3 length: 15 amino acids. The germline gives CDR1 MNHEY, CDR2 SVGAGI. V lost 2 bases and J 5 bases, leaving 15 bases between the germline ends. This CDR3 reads CASSYPGEGRTEAFF. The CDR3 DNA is TGTGCCAGCAGTTACCCGGGAGAAGGGAGAACTGAAGCTTTCTTT.

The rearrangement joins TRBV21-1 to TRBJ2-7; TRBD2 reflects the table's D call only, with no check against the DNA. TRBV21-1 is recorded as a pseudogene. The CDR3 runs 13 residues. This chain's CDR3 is CASIGDYKYEQYF. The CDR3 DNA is TGTGCCAGCATCGGGGACTACAAATACGAGCAGTACTTC.